Each of the 27 T cell receptor beta chains below was sequenced from the same sample in a study of shared clonotypes between healthy human individuals. Naive CD8 cells lacked CD45RO, underwent positive selection for CCR7 and left out terminally differentiated effector memory CD45RA+ cells. Assay: immunoSEQ multiplex PCR; the TCRdb copy retains only in-frame clones and omits some. The data contain about 1,900,000 clones, just under 95% of them singletons. Sequenced input: naive CD8+ T cells sorted from blood. The receptors here all came from a man younger than 30 in good health.

This sequence joins TRBV4-3 and TRBJ2-7; 8 nucleotides align to TRBD1. J lost 4 bases, V lost 4 bases, and 6 bases had no gene match. The CDR3 totals 14 residues. Germline CDR1 reads LGHNA; CDR2 reads YSLEER. CDR3 region: CASSPGTGQYEQYF. CDR3 DNA sequence: TGCGCCAGCAGCCCCGGGACAGGCCAATACGAGCAGTACTTC.

Comments on this clone: The same CDR3 arises from other DNA sequences in this sample as well. The chain links TRBV27 to TRBJ2-2; TRBD2 agrees at 7 bases. Germline CDR1 is MNHEY and CDR2 is SMNVEV (reference sequence). The trim removed 3 bases at V and 6 bases at J, leaving 1 base unmatched. The CDR3 has 13 residues. The CDR3 sequence is CASSLGGAGELFF. In DNA, the CDR3 is TGTGCCAGCAGTTTGGGGGGGGCCGGGGAGCTGTTTTTT.

The V and J genes are TRBV9 and TRBJ2-1; 7 bases align to TRBD2. The CDR3 runs 16 residues. V gave up 4 bases and J gave up 1 base; unmatched junction bases: 8. Germline V gives CDR1 SGDLS, CDR2 YYNGEE. The CDR3 nucleotides are TGTGCCAGCAGCCCCAGCGGGGTAACTTCCTACAATGAGCAGTTCTTC. Its protein is CASSPSGVTSYNEQFF.

This clone is a singleton in its sample. The chain carries TRBV29-1 and TRBJ2-3; D not resolved. The CDR3 consists of 13 residues. CDR1 is SQVTM, CDR2 ANQGSEA, per germline. Trimming shortened V by 0 bases and J by 4 bases, and 8 bases separated the two germline ends. The CDR3 coding sequence is TGCAGCGTTGAAGAAGGTAGGGCAGATACGCAGTATTTT. Translated: CSVEEGRADTQYF.

CDR3 in DNA: TGTGCCAGCAGTTACTCGATTCCCGAGCAGTACTTC. Its protein product is CASSYSIPEQYF. The rearrangement links TRBV6-6 to TRBJ2-7; D not resolved. Germline V gene lookup returns CDR1 MNHNY and CDR2 SVGAGI (reference sequence). The CDR3 sequence is 12 residues long. With 0 bases removed from V and 6 bases from J, the gap between germline ends came to 6 bases.

The chain carries TRBV7-9 and TRBJ2-1; D uncertain. The V end was cut by 5 bases, the J end by 7 bases, with 9 bases between. The CDR3 is 12 residues long. Germline CDR1 SEHNR, CDR2 FQNEAQ (reference sequence). The CDR3 nucleotides read TGTGCCAGCAGCCCAAACCAAAATGAGCAGTTCTTC. Translation: CASSPNQNEQFF.

Turning to this clone: The same CDR3 is also encoded by other DNA sequences in this sample. The chain joins TRBV4-1 to TRBJ2-7, with TRBD1 identical over 9 bases. The V gene end was trimmed by 4 bases and the J gene end by 3 bases; junction bases not matched to a gene: 4. CDR1 is MGHRA, CDR2 YSYEKL, per germline. CDR3 length: 14 amino acids. The CDR3 DNA follows: TGCGCCAGCAGCCCGCGACAGGGGGGCTACGAGCAGTACTTC. Its protein is CASSPRQGGYEQYF.

The rearrangement joins TRBV6-4 to TRBJ2-7; a weak D match, TRBD1 (5 bases). V shed 0 bases and J shed 2 bases, with 8 bases lying between them. The CDR3 runs to 14 residues. Per germline, CDR1 MRHNA and CDR2 SNTAGT. CDR3 DNA sequence: TGTGCCAGCAGTGACTCTTTCAGGGCCTACGAGCAGTACTTC. Protein product: CASSDSFRAYEQYF.

This chain uses TRBV13 with TRBJ2-7; tentatively, D is TRBD1 (7 bases). The germline V gene encodes CDR1 PRHDT and CDR2 FYEKMQ (reference sequence). This CDR3 has 15 residues. Trimming left V 4 bases short and J 1 base short, with 14 bases between. This chain's CDR3 is CASSSQGGASYEQYF. As DNA, the CDR3 is TGTGCCAGCAGCTCTCAGGGGGGCGCGTCCTACGAGCAGTACTTC.

This sequence joins TRBV7-2 and TRBJ2-7; 10 bases are shared with TRBD2. Germline V gene lookup returns CDR1 SGHTA and CDR2 FQGNSA. Trimming removed 6 bases from V and 6 bases from J; junction bases left unmatched: 8. This CDR3 comprises 14 residues. The CDR3 nucleotides are TGTGCCAGCAGTCTAAGCGGGGGGGCAGGCGAGCAGTACTTC. The encoded protein is CASSLSGGAGEQYF. Supplemented by reference TRBV7-2 and TRBJ2-7, the full variable domain reads GAGVSQSPSNKVTEKGKDVELRCDPISGHTALYWYRQSLGQGLEFLIYFQGNSAPDKSGLPSDRFSAERTGGSVSTLTIQRTQQEDSAVYLCASSLSGGAGEQYFGPGTRLTVT.

The genes are TRBV28 and TRBJ1-4; D is possibly TRBD1 (6 bases). V was pared by 3 bases and J by 1 base, with 12 bases between. In germline, CDR1 is MDHEN, CDR2 SYDVKM. The CDR3 loop spans 16 amino acids. The CDR3 loop is CASSFSRGGTNEKLFF. The CDR3 nucleotides are TGTGCCAGCAGTTTCAGCAGGGGAGGAACTAATGAAAAACTGTTTTTT.

This sequence joins TRBV28 and TRBJ2-5; D unclear. This CDR3 is built from 14 residues. CDR1 MDHEN and CDR2 SYDVKM come from the germline V gene. Trimming removed 5 bases at V and 4 bases at J, with 14 bases between. In DNA form, the CDR3 reads TGTGCCAGCAGTCCCTCAGCGTCCGGAGAGACCCAGTACTTC. Amino acid sequence: CASSPSASGETQYF.

The chain joins TRBV2 to TRBJ2-1, with TRBD1 identical over 9 bases. The V gene's germline CDR1 is SNHLY and CDR2 FYNNEI. This CDR3 has 15 residues. Germline trimming cut 3 bases from V and 4 bases from J; bases unmatched to any gene: 4. DNA for the CDR3: TGTGCCAGCAGTGATTCGGGACAGGGATACAATGAGCAGTTCTTC. This sequence encodes CASSDSGQGYNEQFF.

V is TRBV6-6 and J is TRBJ2-7; D possibly corresponds to TRBD2 (6 bases). Trimming shortened V by 0 bases and J by 3 bases, and 15 bases separated the two germline ends. The germline V gene has CDR1 MNHNY and CDR2 SVGAGI (reference sequence). This CDR3 has 16 residues. The CDR3 sequence is CASSYSQEGIGYEQYF. The CDR3, as DNA: TGTGCCAGCAGTTACTCGCAGGAGGGGATAGGCTACGAGCAGTACTTC.

V is TRBV28 and J is TRBJ2-7, with D possibly TRBD2 on 5 matching bases. V lost 5 bases to trimming and J lost 0 bases, with 11 bases between them. The germline V gene encodes CDR1 MDHEN and CDR2 SYDVKM. The CDR3 contains 14 residues. The CDR3 DNA reads TGTGCCAGCAGTCATCCTAGCTCCTCCTACGAGCAGTACTTC. Translating it yields CASSHPSSSYEQYF.

The chain combines TRBV6-1 with TRBJ1-1; no clear D gene. The CDR3 loop spans 13 amino acids. Germline CDR1 and CDR2: MNHNS and SASEGT. V lost 6 bases and J 2 bases, leaving 10 bases between the germline ends. Written as DNA, the CDR3 is TGTGCCAGCAGATTAGCCGGTAACACTGAAGCTTTCTTT. This codes for CASRLAGNTEAFF.

In regard to this clone: Within the sample, other DNA sequences also encode this same CDR3. V gene TRBV27 combines with J gene TRBJ1-5; D is undetermined. Trimming left V 6 bases short and J 0 bases short, with 6 bases between. The CDR3 contains 13 residues. CDR1 is MNHEY and CDR2 is SMNVEV in the germline V gene (reference sequence). DNA of the CDR3: TGTGCCAGCAGCCTTGATAGCAATCAGCCCCAGCATTTT. Translating it yields CASSLDSNQPQHF.

The chain joins TRBV7-6 to TRBJ2-7; 10 bases line up with TRBD1. V trimming: 3 bases; J trimming: 4 bases; junction bases outside the gene matches: 9. The CDR3 is 16 amino acids. Germline V gene data show CDR1 as SGHVS and CDR2 as FNYEAQ. CDR3 sequence: CASSFGTGEMGYEQYF. The CDR3 DNA reads TGTGCCAGCAGCTTTGGGACAGGGGAAATGGGGTACGAGCAGTACTTC.

This clone was counted a single time. The genes are TRBV10-2 and TRBJ2-2, with unresolved D. V lost 11 bases and J lost 6, with 10 bases in between. Germline V gene lookup returns CDR1 WSHSY and CDR2 SAAADI. CDR3 size: 11 residues. This CDR3 is CAVRGPGELFF. CDR3 nucleotides: TGCGCCGTCCGAGGCCCCGGGGAGCTGTTTTTT.

Details on this clone: Sequence at one end of the junction differs from germline and may be a read error. The V call is TRBV7-6, the J call TRBJ2-5; 11 bases fit TRBD2. Germline assignment: CDR1 SGHVS and CDR2 FNYEAQ. The CDR3 covers 14 residues. The CDR3 spells CASSLAGGSETQYF. CDR3 DNA: TGTGCCAGCAGTTTAGCGGGGGGGAGCGAGACCCAGTACTTC.

The chain couples TRBV5-5 to TRBJ2-1, with D possibly being TRBD1 (5 bases). The CDR3 is 14 residues long. Trimming stripped 6 bases from V and 3 bases from J, with 13 bases between. Per the germline V gene, CDR1 is SGHKS and CDR2 is YYEKEE (reference sequence). The CDR3 nucleotides are TGTGCCAGCACCCCCAGGGTGGACTACAATGAGCAGTTCTTC. Encoded protein: CASTPRVDYNEQFF.

The CDR3 DNA sequence: TGTGCCAGCAGCCTATCGCTCTCAGGGGCCTCGGAGCCCCAGCATTTT. Translation gives CASSLSLSGASEPQHF. The chain carries TRBV5-6 and TRBJ1-5; TRBD1 might be the D (6 bases). Germline V gene lookup returns CDR1 SGHDT and CDR2 YYEEEE. This CDR3 comprises 16 residues. Trimming took 4 bases from V and 8 from J, leaving 22 bases between them.

The chain has TRBV5-4 and TRBJ2-3; 7 bases line up with TRBD2. After removal of 4 bases from V and 2 bases from J, the junction contained 7 bases not matched to a gene. The CDR3 spans 15 residues. The germline V gene encodes CDR1 SGHNT and CDR2 YYREEE (reference sequence). The CDR3 DNA reads TGTGCCAGCAGCCTGGGGGAGGGAGCCACAGATACGCAGTATTTT. Its protein product is CASSLGEGATDTQYF.

The rearrangement joins TRBV7-9 to TRBJ2-7; 9 positions match TRBD1. The CDR3 spans 15 residues. With V trimmed by 1 base and J by 3 bases, 4 bases remained unmatched. Germline CDR1 is SEHNR and CDR2 is FQNEAQ (reference sequence). The chain's CDR3 is CASSLGTGDLYEQYF. The DNA for the CDR3 is TGTGCCAGCAGCTTAGGGACAGGGGATCTCTACGAGCAGTACTTC.

In its sample, this clone was seen once. The rearrangement joins TRBV5-1 to TRBJ1-1; D may be TRBD1 (5 bases). Trimming removed 0 bases at V and 3 bases at J, with 15 bases between. The CDR3 totals 16 residues. Germline CDR1 SGHRS, CDR2 YFSETQ. The CDR3 region is CASSLAQGGIDTEAFF. CDR3 DNA: TGCGCCAGCAGCTTGGCCCAGGGTGGTATCGACACTGAAGCTTTCTTT.

The V call is TRBV4-1, the J call TRBJ1-4, with D tentatively TRBD1 (5 bases). V was trimmed by 3 bases and J by 4 bases, leaving 12 bases between them. This CDR3 is built from 15 residues. From germline, CDR1 is MGHRA and CDR2 YSYEKL. CDR3 nucleotides: TGCGCCAGCAGCCACCAGGGTGGCCTTAATGAAAAACTGTTTTTT. Translating it yields CASSHQGGLNEKLFF.

The rearrangement joins TRBV7-9 to TRBJ1-4; the D is unclear. Germline CDR1 and CDR2: SEHNR and FQNEAQ (reference sequence). The length of the CDR3 is 17 residues. V lost 5 bases and J lost 0, with 16 bases in between. CDR3 region: CASSPPAVGATNEKLFF. The DNA for the CDR3 is TGTGCCAGCAGCCCCCCCGCGGTGGGTGCAACTAATGAAAAACTGTTTTTT. The whole variable domain, remainder taken from reference TRBV7-9 and TRBJ1-4, is DTGVSQNPRHKITKRGQNVTFRCDPISEHNRLYWYRQTLGQGPEFLTYFQNEAQLEKSRLLSDRFSAERPKGSFSTLEIQRTEQGDSAMYLCASSPPAVGATNEKLFFGSGTQLSVL.